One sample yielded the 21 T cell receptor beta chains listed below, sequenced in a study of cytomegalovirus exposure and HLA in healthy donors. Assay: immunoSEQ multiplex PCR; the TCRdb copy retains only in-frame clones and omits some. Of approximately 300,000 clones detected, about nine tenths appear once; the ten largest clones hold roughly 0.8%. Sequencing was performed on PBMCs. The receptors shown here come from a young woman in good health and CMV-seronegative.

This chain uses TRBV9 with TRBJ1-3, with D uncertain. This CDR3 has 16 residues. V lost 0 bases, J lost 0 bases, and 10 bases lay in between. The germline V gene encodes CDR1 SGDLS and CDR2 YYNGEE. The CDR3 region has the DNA TGTGCCAGCAGCGTAGCGTCTATATACTCTGGAAACACCATATATTTT. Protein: CASSVASIYSGNTIYF.

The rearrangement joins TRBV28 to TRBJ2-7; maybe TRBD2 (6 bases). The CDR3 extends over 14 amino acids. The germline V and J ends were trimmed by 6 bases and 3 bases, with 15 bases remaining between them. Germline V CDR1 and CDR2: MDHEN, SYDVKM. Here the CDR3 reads CASSHGLSDYEQYF. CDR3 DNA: TGTGCCAGCAGCCACGGACTATCCGACTACGAGCAGTACTTC.

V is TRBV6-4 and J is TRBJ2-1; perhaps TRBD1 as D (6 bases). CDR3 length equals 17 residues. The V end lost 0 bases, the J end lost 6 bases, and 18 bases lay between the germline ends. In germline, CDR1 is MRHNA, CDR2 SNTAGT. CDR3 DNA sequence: TGTGCCAGCAGTGACTCGAGGATCGGTCAGGGGTGCAATGAGCAGTTCTTC. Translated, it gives CASSDSRIGQGCNEQFF.

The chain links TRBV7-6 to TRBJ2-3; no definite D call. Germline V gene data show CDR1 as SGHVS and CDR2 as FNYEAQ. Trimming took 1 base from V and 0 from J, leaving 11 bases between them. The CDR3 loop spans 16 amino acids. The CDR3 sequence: CASSLGAGPSTDTQYF. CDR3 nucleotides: TGTGCCAGCAGCTTAGGCGCTGGTCCTAGCACAGATACGCAGTATTTT.

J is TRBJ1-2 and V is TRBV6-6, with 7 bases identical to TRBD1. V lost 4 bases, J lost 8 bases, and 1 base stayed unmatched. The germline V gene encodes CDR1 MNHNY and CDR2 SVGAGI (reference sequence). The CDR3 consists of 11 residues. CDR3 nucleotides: TGTGCCAGCAGTTCCAGGGGGGGCTACACCTTC. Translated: CASSSRGGYTF.

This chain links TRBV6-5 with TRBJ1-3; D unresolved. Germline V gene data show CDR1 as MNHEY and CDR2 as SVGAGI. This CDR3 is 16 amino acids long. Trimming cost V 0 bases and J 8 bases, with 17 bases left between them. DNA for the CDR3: TGTGCCAGCAGTTACTCGATCAGAGGGCCCGGCGACACCATATATTTT. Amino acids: CASSYSIRGPGDTIYF.

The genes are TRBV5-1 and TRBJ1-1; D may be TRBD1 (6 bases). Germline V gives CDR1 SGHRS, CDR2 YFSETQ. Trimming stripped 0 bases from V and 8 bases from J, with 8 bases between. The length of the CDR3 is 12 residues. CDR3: CASSLGQGEAFF. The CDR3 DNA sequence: TGCGCCAGCAGCTTGGGGCAGGGGGAAGCTTTCTTT.

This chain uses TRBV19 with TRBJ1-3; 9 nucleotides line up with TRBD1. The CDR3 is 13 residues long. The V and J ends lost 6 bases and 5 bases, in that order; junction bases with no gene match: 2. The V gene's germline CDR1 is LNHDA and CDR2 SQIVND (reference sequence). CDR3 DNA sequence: TGTGCCAGTAGCGGACAGGGGCGAAACACCATATATTTT. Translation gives CASSGQGRNTIYF.

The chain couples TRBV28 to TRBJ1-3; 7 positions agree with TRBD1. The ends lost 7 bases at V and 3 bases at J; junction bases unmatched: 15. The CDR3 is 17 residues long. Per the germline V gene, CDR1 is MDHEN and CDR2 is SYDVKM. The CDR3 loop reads CASTQADGRGNGNTIYF. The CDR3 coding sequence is TGTGCCAGCACCCAGGCGGACGGCAGGGGGAATGGAAACACCATATATTTT. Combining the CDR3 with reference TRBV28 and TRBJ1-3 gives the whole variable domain DVKVTQSSRYLVKRTGEKVFLECVQDMDHENMFWYRQDPGLGLRLIYFSYDVKMKEKGDIPEGYSVSREKKERFSLILESASTNQTSMYLCASTQADGRGNGNTIYFGEGSWLTVV.

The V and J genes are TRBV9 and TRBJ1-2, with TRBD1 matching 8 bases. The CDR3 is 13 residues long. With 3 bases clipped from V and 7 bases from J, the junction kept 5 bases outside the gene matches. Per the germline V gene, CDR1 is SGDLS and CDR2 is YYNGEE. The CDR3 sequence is CASSETGGAGYTF. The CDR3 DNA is TGTGCCAGCAGCGAAACAGGGGGAGCTGGCTACACCTTC.

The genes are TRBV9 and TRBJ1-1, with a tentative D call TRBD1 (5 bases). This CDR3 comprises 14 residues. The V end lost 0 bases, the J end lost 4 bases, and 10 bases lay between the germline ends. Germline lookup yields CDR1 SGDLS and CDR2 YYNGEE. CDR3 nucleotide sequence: TGTGCCAGCAGCGTAGTAAATCAGGGCACTGAAGCTTTCTTT. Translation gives CASSVVNQGTEAFF.

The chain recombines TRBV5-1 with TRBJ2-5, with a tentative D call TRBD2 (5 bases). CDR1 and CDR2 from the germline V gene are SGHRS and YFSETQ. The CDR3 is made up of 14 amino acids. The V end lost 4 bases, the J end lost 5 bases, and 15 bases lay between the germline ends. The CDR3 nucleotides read TGCGCCAGCAGCCCCGCGGGCGGGCACGAGACCCAGTACTTC. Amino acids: CASSPAGGHETQYF.

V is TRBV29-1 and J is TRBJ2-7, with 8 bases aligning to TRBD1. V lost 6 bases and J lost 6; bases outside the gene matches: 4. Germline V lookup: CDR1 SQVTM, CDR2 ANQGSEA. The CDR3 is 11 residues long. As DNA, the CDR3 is TGCAGCGTCGGACAGGGTGCCGAGCAGTACTTC. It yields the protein CSVGQGAEQYF.

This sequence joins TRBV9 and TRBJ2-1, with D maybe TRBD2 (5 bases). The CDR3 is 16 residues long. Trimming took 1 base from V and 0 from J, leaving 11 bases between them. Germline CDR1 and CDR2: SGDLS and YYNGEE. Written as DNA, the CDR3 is TGTGCCAGCAGCGTACAGGCTGGGAGCTCCTACAATGAGCAGTTCTTC. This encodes CASSVQAGSSYNEQFF.

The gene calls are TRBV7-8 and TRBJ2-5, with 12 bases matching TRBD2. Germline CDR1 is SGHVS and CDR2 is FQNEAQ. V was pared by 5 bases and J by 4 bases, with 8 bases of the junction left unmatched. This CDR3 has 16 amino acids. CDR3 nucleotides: TGTGCCAGCAGCCCGAGACTAGCGGGAGAGGGAGAGACCCAGTACTTC. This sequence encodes CASSPRLAGEGETQYF.

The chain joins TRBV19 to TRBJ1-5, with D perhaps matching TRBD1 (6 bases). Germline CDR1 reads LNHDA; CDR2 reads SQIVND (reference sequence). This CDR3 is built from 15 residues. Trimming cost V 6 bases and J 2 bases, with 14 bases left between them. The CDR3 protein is CASRRGGSGNQPQHF. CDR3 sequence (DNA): TGTGCCAGTAGACGGGGGGGCTCGGGCAATCAGCCCCAGCATTTT.

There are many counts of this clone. The CDR3 DNA follows: TGTGCCAGCAGGCTGACAGGTCCTTCCTACGAGCAGTACTTC. The encoded protein is CASRLTGPSYEQYF. The chain links TRBV28 to TRBJ2-7, with D perhaps matching TRBD1 (6 bases). Between the trimmed V and J ends, which lost 6 bases and 1 base, there was a span of 13 bases. The V gene's germline CDR1 is MDHEN and CDR2 SYDVKM. There are 14 residues in the CDR3.

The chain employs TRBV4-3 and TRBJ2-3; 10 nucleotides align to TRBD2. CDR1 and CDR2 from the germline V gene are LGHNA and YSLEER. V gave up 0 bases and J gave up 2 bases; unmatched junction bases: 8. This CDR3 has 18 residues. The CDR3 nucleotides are TGCGCCAGCAGCCAAGATCTAGCGGGAGAGGGGCTCACAGATACGCAGTATTTT. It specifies CASSQDLAGEGLTDTQYF.

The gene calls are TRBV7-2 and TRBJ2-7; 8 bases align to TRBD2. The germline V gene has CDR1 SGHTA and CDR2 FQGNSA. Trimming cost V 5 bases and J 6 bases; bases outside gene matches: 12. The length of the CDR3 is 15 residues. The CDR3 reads CASSDPGRAPLEQYF. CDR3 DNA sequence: TGTGCCAGCAGCGACCCCGGGAGGGCCCCTCTCGAGCAGTACTTC.

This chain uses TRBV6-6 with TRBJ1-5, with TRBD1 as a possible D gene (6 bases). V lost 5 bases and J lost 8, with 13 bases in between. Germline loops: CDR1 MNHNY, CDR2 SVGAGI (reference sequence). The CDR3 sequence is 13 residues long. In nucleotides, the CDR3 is TGTGCCAGCAGTGGACAGAGGATGGAGCCCCAGCATTTT. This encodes CASSGQRMEPQHF.

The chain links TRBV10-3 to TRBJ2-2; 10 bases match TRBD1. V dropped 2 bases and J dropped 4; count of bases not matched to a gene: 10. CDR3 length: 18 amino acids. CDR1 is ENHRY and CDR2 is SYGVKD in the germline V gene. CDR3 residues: CAISEDRGRRSATGELFF. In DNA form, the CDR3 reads TGTGCCATCAGTGAGGACAGGGGGCGGAGATCTGCCACCGGGGAGCTGTTTTTT.